The T cell receptor beta chain under discussion was sequenced for a study of shared clonotypes between healthy human individuals. Study as a whole: Donors consisted of two women and a few men between 18 and 49.

Study-level findings and limits: Donor scarcity curtailed the genetic and exposure-history diversity represented herein.

This clone is a singleton in its sample. What it binds is not known. Sequenced by immunoSEQ multiplex PCR; TCRdb stores in-frame clones only, minus some. This sample carries roughly 450,000 clones, approximately 85% of them seen once, and the ten largest clones take around 13%. This CDR3 contains 13 residues. Germline V gives CDR1 SNHLY, CDR2 FYNNEI. Trimming removed 1 base from V and 12 bases from J; junction bases left unmatched: 4. Extraction of genomic DNA in unsorted samples used approximately 96 million PBMCs. Sample: PBMCs. This receptor was identified in a woman in her forties in good health. Some clones in this sample may be carry-over from other donors' samples. This sequence joins TRBV2 and TRBJ1-5; 9 nucleotides line up with TRBD1. CDR3 sequence: CASSEDGDRDQHF. CDR3 coding DNA: TGTGCCAGCAGTGAAGATGGGGACAGGGACCAGCATTTT.